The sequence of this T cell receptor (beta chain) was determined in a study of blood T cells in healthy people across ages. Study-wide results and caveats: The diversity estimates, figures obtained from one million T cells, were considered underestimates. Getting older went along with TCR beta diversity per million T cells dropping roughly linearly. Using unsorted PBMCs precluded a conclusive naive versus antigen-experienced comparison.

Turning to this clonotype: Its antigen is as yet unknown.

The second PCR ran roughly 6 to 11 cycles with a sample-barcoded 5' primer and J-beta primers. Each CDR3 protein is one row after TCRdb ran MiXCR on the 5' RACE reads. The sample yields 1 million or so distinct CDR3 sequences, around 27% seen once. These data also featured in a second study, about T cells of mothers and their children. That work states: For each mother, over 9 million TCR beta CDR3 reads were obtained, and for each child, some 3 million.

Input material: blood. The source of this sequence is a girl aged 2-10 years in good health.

Here the CDR3 reads CASSPNWGPSLGYKNTEAFF. The CDR3 DNA sequence: TGCGCCAGCAGCCCGAATTGGGGACCTTCCCTGGGATACAAGAACACTGAAGCTTTCTTT. V is TRBV5-1 and J is TRBJ1-1; a weak D match, TRBD1 (5 bases). There are 20 residues in the CDR3. Between the trimmed V and J ends, which lost 4 bases and 1 base, there was a span of 29 bases. Per the germline V gene, CDR1 is SGHRS and CDR2 is YFSETQ.